This TCR beta chain was observed in a study of T cells after yellow fever vaccination. Whole-study context: Some fractions had low cell numbers, and these were prepared with SMART-Seq v4 Ultra Low Input.

Regarding this clonotype: Its antigen is unidentified.

Study-wide results and limits: Once the booster was given, most primary-vaccination clones reappeared, at over 95% for CD4 and around 90% for CD8.

MiXCR, applied by TCRdb to the 5' RACE reads, yields one record per CDR3 protein. Here the sample spans some 260,000 distinct CDR3 sequences, roughly 4.8% being singletons. The sequence came from a man between 18 and 29 years old who received the YFV17D yellow fever vaccine. The material sequenced was CD4+ T cells sorted from PBMCs, taken on the day of the yellow fever booster vaccination.

The CDR3 bases are TGTGCCAGCAGCGCCAGCGCGGGAACTGAAGCTTTCTTT. Protein product: CASSASAGTEAFF. V gene TRBV9 combines with J gene TRBJ1-1; D not certain. Germline V CDR1 and CDR2: SGDLS, YYNGEE. This CDR3 region has 13 residues. V was pared by 3 bases and J by 5 bases, with 11 bases between.